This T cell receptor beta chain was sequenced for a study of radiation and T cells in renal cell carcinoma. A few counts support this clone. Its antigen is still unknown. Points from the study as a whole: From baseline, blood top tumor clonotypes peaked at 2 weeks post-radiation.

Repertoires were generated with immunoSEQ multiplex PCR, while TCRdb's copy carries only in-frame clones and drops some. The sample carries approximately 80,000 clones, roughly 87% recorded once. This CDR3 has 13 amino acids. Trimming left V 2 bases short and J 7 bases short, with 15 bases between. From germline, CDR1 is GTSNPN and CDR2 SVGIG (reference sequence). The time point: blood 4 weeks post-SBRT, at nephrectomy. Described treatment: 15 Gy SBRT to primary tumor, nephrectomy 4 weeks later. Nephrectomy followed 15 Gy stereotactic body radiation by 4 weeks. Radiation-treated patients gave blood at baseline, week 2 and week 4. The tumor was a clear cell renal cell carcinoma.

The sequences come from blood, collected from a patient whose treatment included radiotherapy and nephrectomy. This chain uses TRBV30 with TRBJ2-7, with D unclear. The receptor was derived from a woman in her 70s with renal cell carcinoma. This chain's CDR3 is CAWSKGPPGEQYF. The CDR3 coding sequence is TGTGCCTGGAGTAAGGGTCCCCCGGGTGAGCAGTACTTC.